The 21 T cell receptor beta chains below were found in one sample sequenced in a study of human T cells and chemical hapten exposure (dated by TCRdb to the early 2020s). Library method: RACE. For sequencing, a NextSeq 500 was employed. The raw public reads went through TCRdb reprocessing: fastp at Q25, MiXCR clone calling, in-frame beta chains kept. For every CDR3 protein sequence, its rows merge into one entry that carries the most common genes and DNA. For this sample the table gives 80,000 or so distinct CDR3 sequences, of which around a tenth were detected only once. The ten most abundant clones make up around 4% of the sample. The meaning of the sample's time point label: patch test 1, 2 weeks after DPC sensitization. Taken with the paper, the label for treatment or condition translates to: therapeutic diphenylcyclopropenone sensitization with weekly scalp DPC. Sample: whole blood, taken in connection with sensitization to the hapten diphenylcyclopropenone (DPC). The receptors were gathered from a woman in her forties or fifties with alopecia areata. Some clones in this sample may be carry-over from other donors' samples.

This clonotype was seen ten or more times. The gene calls are TRBV2 and TRBJ2-7; TRBD2 agrees at 7 bases. Germline CDR1 SNHLY, CDR2 FYNNEI. V lost 8 bases to trimming and J lost 2 bases; unmatched junction nucleotides: 9. This CDR3 region has 14 residues. CDR3 coding DNA: TGTGCCAGCTCCCGGGGAGGGAATCCCTACGAGCAGTACTTC. Its protein is CASSRGGNPYEQYF.

The sample holds many counts of this clonotype. The chain links TRBV20-1 to TRBJ1-5; TRBD1 might be the D (5 bases). The germline CDR1 and CDR2 sequences are DFQATT and SNEGSKA (reference sequence). The CDR3 loop spans 14 amino acids. Between the trimmed V and J ends, which lost 3 bases and 5 bases, there was a span of 14 bases. The CDR3 sequence is CSASPRGRDQPQHF. The DNA of the CDR3 is TGCAGTGCTAGTCCCCGGGGCAGAGATCAGCCCCAGCATTTT.

This clonotype was picked up a small number of times. The chain employs TRBV28 and TRBJ2-3; tentatively, D is TRBD2 (6 bases). The length of the CDR3 is 16 residues. The germline V gene encodes CDR1 MDHEN and CDR2 SYDVKM. With 6 bases removed from V and 5 bases from J, the gap between germline ends came to 21 bases. The CDR3 protein is CASSLARTRRGDTQYF. The CDR3 nucleotides are TGTGCCAGCAGCCTAGCGAGGACGAGAAGGGGAGATACGCAGTATTTT.

This clonotype was recorded many times. The gene calls are TRBV28 and TRBJ1-1; D possibly corresponds to TRBD1 (5 bases). Trimming stripped 1 base from V and 1 base from J, with 7 bases between. CDR1 and CDR2 from the germline V gene are MDHEN and SYDVKM. This CDR3 has 14 amino acids. CDR3 in amino acids: CASSLLTANTEAFF. CDR3 coding DNA: TGTGCCAGCAGTTTATTGACAGCGAACACTGAAGCTTTCTTT.

The count of this clonotype is one. This chain joins TRBV19 and TRBJ2-1; 8 bases map to TRBD2. This CDR3 region has 15 residues. With 2 bases clipped from V and 9 bases from J, the junction kept 9 bases outside the gene matches. CDR1 is LNHDA and CDR2 is SQIVND in the germline V gene (reference sequence). Here the CDR3 DNA reads TGTGCCAGTAGTATATCGGCGGGGGGCCCGCTTGAGCAGTTCTTC. Protein: CASSISAGGPLEQFF.

The rearrangement joins TRBV19 to TRBJ1-5, with unresolved D. Deletions cut 3 bases from V and 7 bases from J, with 10 bases between. Germline V gene data show CDR1 as LNHDA and CDR2 as SQIVND (reference sequence). The CDR3 contains 13 residues. Here the CDR3 DNA reads TGTGCCAGTAGTATGAAGTTGGCACAGCCCCAGCATTTT. This translates into CASSMKLAQPQHF.

In its sample, this clonotype was seen many times. The chain recombines TRBV28 with TRBJ1-5; TRBD1 is a possible D gene (6 bases). Trimming pared 3 bases from V and 1 base from J, leaving 10 bases between. The CDR3 totals 15 residues. CDR1 MDHEN and CDR2 SYDVKM come from the germline V gene. For the CDR3, the DNA is TGTGCCAGCAGTTTCGCGGGGGCGAGCAATCAGCCCCAGCATTTT. Amino acids: CASSFAGASNQPQHF.

This clonotype was seen many times. The chain links TRBV4-3 to TRBJ1-2; D possibly corresponds to TRBD1 (5 bases). The CDR3 has 16 residues. Germline CDR1 and CDR2: LGHNA and YSLEER. Trimming pared 0 bases from V and 5 bases from J, leaving 16 bases between. The CDR3 loop reads CASSQDGAGLAYGYTF. DNA of the CDR3: TGCGCCAGCAGCCAAGATGGGGCAGGTCTGGCATATGGCTACACCTTC.

This clonotype was counted at least ten times. J is TRBJ2-2 and V is TRBV7-9; a possible D gene is TRBD1 (6 bases). Germline CDR1 reads SEHNR; CDR2 reads FQNEAQ (reference sequence). V dropped 8 bases and J dropped 4 bases, with 26 bases sitting between them. The CDR3 covers 18 residues. The CDR3 region has the DNA TGTGCCAGCCGCATCTTCGGCAGGGGCCCCAATCTCACCGGGGAGCTGTTTTTT. This translates into CASRIFGRGPNLTGELFF.

The V call is TRBV12-5, the J call TRBJ1-5; D may be TRBD1 (6 bases). Trimming shortened V by 6 bases and J by 4 bases, and 16 bases separated the two germline ends. The CDR3 runs to 15 residues. The germline gives CDR1 LGHNT, CDR2 FRNRAP. The CDR3 region is CASGPGRTDNQPQHF. Written as DNA, the CDR3 is TGTGCTAGTGGCCCTGGGCGGACAGATAATCAGCCCCAGCATTTT.

At least ten counts were recorded for this clonotype. The chain couples TRBV20-1 to TRBJ1-5; TRBD1 might be the D (5 bases). This CDR3 spans 15 amino acids. Between the trimmed V and J ends, which lost 3 bases and 3 bases, there was a span of 15 bases. Germline assignment: CDR1 DFQATT and CDR2 SNEGSKA (reference sequence). CDR3 sequence (DNA): TGCAGTGCTAGGCGTCAGGGAATGGACAATCAGCCCCAGCATTTT. The encoded protein is CSARRQGMDNQPQHF.

This clonotype was recorded a few times. The chain recombines TRBV6-5 with TRBJ2-7; tentative D call: TRBD2 (5 bases). V was cut by 0 bases and J by 0 bases, with 9 bases left in between. The CDR3 contains 15 residues. Looked up from germline, CDR1 is MNHEY and CDR2 is SVGAGI. The CDR3, as DNA: TGTGCCAGCAGTTACTCGACTAAGAGCTCCTACGAGCAGTACTTC. This gives the protein CASSYSTKSSYEQYF.

The J gene is TRBJ2-7, the V gene TRBV20-1; 9 positions agree with TRBD2. The CDR3 length is 16 residues. Unmatched junction bases numbered 17, after V lost 6 bases and J lost 5 bases. The V gene's germline CDR1 is DFQATT and CDR2 SNEGSKA (reference sequence). The CDR3 coding sequence is TGCAGTGCCGACCAGTGGATCAGCGGGAGGTCCGACGAGCAGTACTTC. Its protein is CSADQWISGRSDEQYF.

This chain links TRBV4-1 with TRBJ2-7; D may be TRBD2 (5 bases). V was trimmed by 3 bases and J by 7 bases, leaving 13 bases between them. The CDR3 sequence is 13 residues long. Germline-derived CDR1 and CDR2 are MGHRA and YSYEKL. In DNA form, the CDR3 reads TGCGCCAGCAGCCAGAGTGAGGGATGGGAGCAGTACTTC. Translation: CASSQSEGWEQYF.

There are many counts of this clonotype. V and J are TRBV14 and TRBJ2-3; no clear D. The V end lost 0 bases, the J end lost 2 bases, and 15 bases lay between the germline ends. This CDR3 spans 17 amino acids. Germline V gene lookup returns CDR1 SGHDN and CDR2 FVKESK. The CDR3 DNA reads as TGTGCCAGCAGCCAAGATCCTTGGCAGGAGCTCACAGATACGCAGTATTTT. This translates into CASSQDPWQELTDTQYF.

This chain links TRBV2 with TRBJ1-1; D is possibly TRBD1 (6 bases). This CDR3 comprises 15 residues. Trimming shortened V by 9 bases and J by 0 bases, and 17 bases separated the two germline ends. Germline CDR1 reads SNHLY; CDR2 reads FYNNEI. In nucleotides, the CDR3 is TGTGCCAGTCAGGGGCAGGCGACATTGAACACTGAAGCTTTCTTT. It specifies CASQGQATLNTEAFF.

This clonotype was picked up many times. The chain joins TRBV12-3 or TRBV12-4 to TRBJ1-3; no reliable D call. Trimming cost V 5 bases and J 1 base, with 6 bases left between them. The CDR3 extends over 13 amino acids. The CDR3 loop is CASSPRSGNTIYF. The DNA of the CDR3 is TGTGCCAGCAGTCCACGGTCTGGAAACACCATATATTTT.

The gene calls are TRBV27 and TRBJ1-1; D might be TRBD1 (5 bases). With 0 bases removed from V and 10 bases from J, the gap between germline ends came to 15 bases. The CDR3 has 14 residues. From germline, CDR1 is MNHEY and CDR2 SMNVEV (reference sequence). The CDR3 nucleotides are TGTGCCAGCAGTTTATCGCAGATACCAACAGGAGCTTTCTTT. Protein sequence: CASSLSQIPTGAFF.

This clonotype was counted at least ten times. The J gene is TRBJ1-5, the V gene TRBV20-1; D may be TRBD1 (6 bases). V was pared by 6 bases and J by 0 bases, with 12 bases between. The CDR3 sequence is 14 residues long. The V gene's germline CDR1 is DFQATT and CDR2 SNEGSKA (reference sequence). CDR3 bases: TGCAGTGCGGTGGACAGTCATAGCAATCAGCCCCAGCATTTT. It specifies CSAVDSHSNQPQHF.

This clonotype appeared many times. V and J are TRBV19 and TRBJ2-1; TRBD2 aligns across 10 bases. The trim removed 1 base at V and 5 bases at J, leaving 8 bases unmatched. Germline lookup yields CDR1 LNHDA and CDR2 SQIVND (reference sequence). The CDR3 totals 17 residues. In DNA, the CDR3 is TGTGCCAGTAGTATAGTATGGGGACTAGCGTTTGACAATGAGCAGTTCTTC. Amino acid sequence: CASSIVWGLAFDNEQFF.

This clonotype appeared a few times. This chain uses TRBV18 with TRBJ1-4; D not certain. V lost 1 base to trimming and J lost 0 bases, with 12 bases between them. Germline-derived CDR1 and CDR2 are KGHSH and LQKENI. The CDR3 is made up of 17 amino acids. The CDR3 sequence: CASSPLTGQATNEKLFF. The CDR3 DNA reads TGTGCCAGCTCACCACTAACTGGGCAAGCAACTAATGAAAAACTGTTTTTT.